This TCR beta chain was recovered during a study of T cell repertoires and HLA-DP antigens. Study at large: Donor ages ranged from 18-to-29 to 60-to-69; a couple of men, one woman. Pre-culture CD4+ samples used about 1,200 ng DNA versus about 0.2 ug for CD137+CD4+ sorts. General study results and limits: The CD4+ repertoire was not split into naive and memory.

V dropped 9 bases and J dropped 3 bases, with 14 bases sitting between them. Germline V gene lookup returns CDR1 WNHNN and CDR2 SYGVQD (reference sequence). The CDR3 sequence is 13 residues long. For pre-culture CD4+ samples, the target was approximately 200,000 T cell genomes. Measured with immunoSEQ multiplex PCR; TCRdb has only the in-frame clones, and not every one. The sample has approximately 100,000 clones; about 89% are singletons. About this clone itself: No antigen is known for it.

This TCR was sampled from a middle-aged man in good health and CMV-seronegative. Sequencing input: CD4+ T cells from PBMCs. V usage is TRBV10-1 and J usage is TRBJ1-1; D gene uncertain. CDR3 in amino acids: CARSSAFYTEAFF. In nucleotides, the CDR3 is TGCGCCAGATCCTCGGCTTTTTACACTGAAGCTTTCTTT.